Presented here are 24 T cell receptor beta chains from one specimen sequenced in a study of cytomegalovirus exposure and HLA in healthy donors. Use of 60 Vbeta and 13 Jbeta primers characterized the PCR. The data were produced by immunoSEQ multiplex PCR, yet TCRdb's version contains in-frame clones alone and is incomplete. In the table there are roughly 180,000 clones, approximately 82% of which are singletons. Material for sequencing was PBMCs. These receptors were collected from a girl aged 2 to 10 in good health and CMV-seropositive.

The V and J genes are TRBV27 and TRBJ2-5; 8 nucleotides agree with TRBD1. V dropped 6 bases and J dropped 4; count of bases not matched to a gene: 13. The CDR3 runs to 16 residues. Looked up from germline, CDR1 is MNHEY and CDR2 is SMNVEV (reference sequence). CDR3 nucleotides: TGTGCCAGCAGCCAAGATCGACAGGGGATTGGAGAGACCCAGTACTTC. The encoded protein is CASSQDRQGIGETQYF.

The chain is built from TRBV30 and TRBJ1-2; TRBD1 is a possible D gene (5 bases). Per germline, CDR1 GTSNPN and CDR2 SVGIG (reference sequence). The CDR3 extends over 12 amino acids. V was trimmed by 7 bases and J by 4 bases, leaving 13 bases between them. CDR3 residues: CASGRGSYGYTF. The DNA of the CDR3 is TGTGCCTCGGGTAGGGGATCCTATGGCTACACCTTC.

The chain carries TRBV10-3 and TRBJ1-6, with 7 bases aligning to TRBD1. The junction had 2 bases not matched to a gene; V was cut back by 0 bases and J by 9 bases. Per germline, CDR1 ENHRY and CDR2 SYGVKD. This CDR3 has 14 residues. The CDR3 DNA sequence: TGTGCCATCAGTGAGTCGACAGGGAGTTCACCCCTCCACTTT. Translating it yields CAISESTGSSPLHF.

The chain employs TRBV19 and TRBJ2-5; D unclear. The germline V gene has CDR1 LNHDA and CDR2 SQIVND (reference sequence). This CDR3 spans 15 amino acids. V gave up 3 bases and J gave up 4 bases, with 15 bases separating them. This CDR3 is CASSIGGSSGETQYF. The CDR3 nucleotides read TGTGCCAGTAGTATCGGCGGTAGTTCGGGAGAGACCCAGTACTTC.

The CDR3 DNA sequence: TGCGCCAGCAGTTTGAGACAGAACACTGAAGCTTTCTTT. Its protein product is CASSLRQNTEAFF. The chain combines TRBV5-1 with TRBJ1-1; D is undetermined. The CDR3 spans 13 residues. The germline V gene has CDR1 SGHRS and CDR2 YFSETQ. Trimming took off 5 bases at V and 1 base at J, with 9 bases between the two ends.

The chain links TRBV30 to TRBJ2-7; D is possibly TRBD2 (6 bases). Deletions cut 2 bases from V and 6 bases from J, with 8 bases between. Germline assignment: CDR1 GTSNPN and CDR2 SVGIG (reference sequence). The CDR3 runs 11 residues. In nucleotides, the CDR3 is TGTGCCTGGAGTTGGGGGGTCGAGCAGTACTTC. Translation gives CAWSWGVEQYF.

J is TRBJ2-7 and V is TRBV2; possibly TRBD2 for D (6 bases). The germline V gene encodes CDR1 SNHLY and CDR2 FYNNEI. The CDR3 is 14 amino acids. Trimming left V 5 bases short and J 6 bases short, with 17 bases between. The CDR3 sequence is CASSPLMAGSEQYF. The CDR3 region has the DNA TGTGCCAGCAGTCCACTCATGGCCGGGAGCGAGCAGTACTTC.

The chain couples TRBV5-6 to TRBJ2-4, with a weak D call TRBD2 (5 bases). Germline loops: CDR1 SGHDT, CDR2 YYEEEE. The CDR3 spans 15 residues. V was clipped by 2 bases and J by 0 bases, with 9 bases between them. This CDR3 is CASSFPGLAKNIQYF. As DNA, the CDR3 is TGTGCCAGCAGCTTTCCCGGACTAGCCAAAAACATTCAGTACTTC. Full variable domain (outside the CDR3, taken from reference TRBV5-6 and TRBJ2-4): DAGVTQSPTHLIKTRGQQVTLRCSPKSGHDTVSWYQQALGQGPQFIFQYYEEEERQRGNFPDRFSGHQFPNYSSELNVNALLLGDSALYLCASSFPGLAKNIQYFGAGTRLSVL.

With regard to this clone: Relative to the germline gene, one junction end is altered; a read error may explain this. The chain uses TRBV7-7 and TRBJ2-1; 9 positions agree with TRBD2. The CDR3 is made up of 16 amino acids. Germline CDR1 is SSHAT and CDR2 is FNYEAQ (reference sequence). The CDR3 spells CASSPTSGANYNEQFF. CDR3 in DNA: TGTGCTAGCAGCCCGACTAGCGGAGCCAATTACAATGAGCAGTTCTTC.

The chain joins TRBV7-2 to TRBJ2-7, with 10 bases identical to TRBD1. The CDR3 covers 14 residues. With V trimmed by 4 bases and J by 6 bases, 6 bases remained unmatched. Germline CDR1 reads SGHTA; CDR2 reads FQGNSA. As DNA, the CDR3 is TGTGCCAGCAGCTCTCCGGGACAGGGGAGCGAGCAGTACTTC. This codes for CASSSPGQGSEQYF.

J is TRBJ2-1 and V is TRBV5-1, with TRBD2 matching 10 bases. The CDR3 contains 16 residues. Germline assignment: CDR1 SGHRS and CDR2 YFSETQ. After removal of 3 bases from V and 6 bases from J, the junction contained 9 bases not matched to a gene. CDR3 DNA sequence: TGCGCCAGCAGCTCGGCACCTAGCGGGGGACCCAATGAGCAGTTCTTC. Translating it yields CASSSAPSGGPNEQFF.

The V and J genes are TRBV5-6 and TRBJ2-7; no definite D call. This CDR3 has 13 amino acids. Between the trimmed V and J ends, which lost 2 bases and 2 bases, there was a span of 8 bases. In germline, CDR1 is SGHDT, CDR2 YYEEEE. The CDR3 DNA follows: TGTGCCAGCAGCTTACAAAACACCTACGAGCAGTACTTC. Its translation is CASSLQNTYEQYF.

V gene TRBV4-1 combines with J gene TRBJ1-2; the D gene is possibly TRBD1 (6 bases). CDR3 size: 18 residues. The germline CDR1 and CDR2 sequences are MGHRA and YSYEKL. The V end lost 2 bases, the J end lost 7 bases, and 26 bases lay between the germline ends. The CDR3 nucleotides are TGCGCCAGCAGCCAAATCATCGGACAGACACCTATGAGAGCTGGCTACACCTTC. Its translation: CASSQIIGQTPMRAGYTF.

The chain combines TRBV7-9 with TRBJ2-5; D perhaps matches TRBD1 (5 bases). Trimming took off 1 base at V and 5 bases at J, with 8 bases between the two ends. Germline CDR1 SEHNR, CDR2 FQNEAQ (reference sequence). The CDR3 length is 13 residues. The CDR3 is CASSLGSGETQYF. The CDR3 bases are TGTGCCAGCAGCTTAGGATCAGGGGAGACCCAGTACTTC. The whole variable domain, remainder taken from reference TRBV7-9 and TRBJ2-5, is DTGVSQNPRHKITKRGQNVTFRCDPISEHNRLYWYRQTLGQGPEFLTYFQNEAQLEKSRLLSDRFSAERPKGSFSTLEIQRTEQGDSAMYLCASSLGSGETQYFGPGTRLLVL.

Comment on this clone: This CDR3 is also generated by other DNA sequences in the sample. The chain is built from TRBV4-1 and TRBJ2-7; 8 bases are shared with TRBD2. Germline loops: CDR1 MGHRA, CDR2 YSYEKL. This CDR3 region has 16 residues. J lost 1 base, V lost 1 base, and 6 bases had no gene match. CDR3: CASSQVAGGASYEQYF. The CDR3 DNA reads TGCGCCAGCAGCCAAGTGGCGGGAGGCGCGTCCTACGAGCAGTACTTC.

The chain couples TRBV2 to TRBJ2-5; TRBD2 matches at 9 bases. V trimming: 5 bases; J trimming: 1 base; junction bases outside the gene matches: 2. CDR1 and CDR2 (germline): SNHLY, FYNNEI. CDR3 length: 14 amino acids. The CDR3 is CASSTTSGQETQYF. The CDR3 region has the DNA TGTGCCAGCAGTACGACTAGCGGCCAAGAGACCCAGTACTTC.

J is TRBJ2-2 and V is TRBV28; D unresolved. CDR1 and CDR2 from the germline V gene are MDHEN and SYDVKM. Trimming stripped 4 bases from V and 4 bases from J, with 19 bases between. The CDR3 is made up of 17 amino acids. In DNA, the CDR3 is TGTGCCAGCAGTTCATTTACGCAGTACAGTACCACCGGGGAGCTGTTTTTT. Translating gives CASSSFTQYSTTGELFF. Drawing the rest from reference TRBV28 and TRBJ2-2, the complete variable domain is DVKVTQSSRYLVKRTGEKVFLECVQDMDHENMFWYRQDPGLGLRLIYFSYDVKMKEKGDIPEGYSVSREKKERFSLILESASTNQTSMYLCASSSFTQYSTTGELFFGEGSRLTVL.

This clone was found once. CDR3 in DNA: TGTGCCAGCAGCTTACCTCCGGGACTAGCGGGCCAAGAGACCCAGTACTTC. It yields the protein CASSLPPGLAGQETQYF. This chain connects TRBV28 to TRBJ2-5, with 12 bases lining up with TRBD2. In germline, CDR1 is MDHEN, CDR2 SYDVKM. V lost 6 bases, J lost 1 base, and 9 bases stayed unmatched. This CDR3 region has 17 residues.

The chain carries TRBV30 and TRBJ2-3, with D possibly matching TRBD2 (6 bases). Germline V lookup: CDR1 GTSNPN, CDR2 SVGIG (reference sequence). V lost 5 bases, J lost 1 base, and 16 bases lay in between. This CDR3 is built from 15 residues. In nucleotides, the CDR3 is TGTGCCTGGGAAGAAGTTAGCGGAGGCACAGATACGCAGTATTTT. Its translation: CAWEEVSGGTDTQYF.

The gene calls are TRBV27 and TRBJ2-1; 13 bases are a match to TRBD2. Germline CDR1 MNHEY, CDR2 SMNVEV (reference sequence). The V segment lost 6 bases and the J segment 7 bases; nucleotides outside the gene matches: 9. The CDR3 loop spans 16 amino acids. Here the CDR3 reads CASRKLAGGFRNEQFF. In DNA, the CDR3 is TGTGCCAGCAGGAAACTAGCGGGAGGGTTTAGGAATGAGCAGTTCTTC.

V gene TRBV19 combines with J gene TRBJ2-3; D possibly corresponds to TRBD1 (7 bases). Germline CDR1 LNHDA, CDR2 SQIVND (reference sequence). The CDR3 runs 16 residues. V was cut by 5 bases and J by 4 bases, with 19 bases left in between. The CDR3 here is CASSFRGQGGADTQYF. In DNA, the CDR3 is TGTGCCAGTAGTTTCCGGGGGCAGGGGGGCGCAGATACGCAGTATTTT.

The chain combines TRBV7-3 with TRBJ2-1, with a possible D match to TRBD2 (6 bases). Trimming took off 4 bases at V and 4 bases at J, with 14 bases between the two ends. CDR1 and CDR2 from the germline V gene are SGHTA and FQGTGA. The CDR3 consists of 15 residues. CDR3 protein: CASSSQRTKYNEQFF. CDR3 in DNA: TGTGCCAGCAGCTCCCAGCGGACTAAATACAATGAGCAGTTCTTC.

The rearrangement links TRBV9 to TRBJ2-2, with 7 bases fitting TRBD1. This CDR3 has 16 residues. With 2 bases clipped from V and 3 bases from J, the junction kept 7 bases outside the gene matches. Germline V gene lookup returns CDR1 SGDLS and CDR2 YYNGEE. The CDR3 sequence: CASSVRQGRDTGELFF. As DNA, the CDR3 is TGTGCCAGCAGCGTTAGACAGGGCAGAGACACCGGGGAGCTGTTTTTT.

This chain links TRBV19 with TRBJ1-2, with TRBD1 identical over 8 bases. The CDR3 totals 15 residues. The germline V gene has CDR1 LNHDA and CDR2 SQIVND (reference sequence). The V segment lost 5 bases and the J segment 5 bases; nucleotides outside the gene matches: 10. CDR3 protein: CASSSRTGNKYGYTF. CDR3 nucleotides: TGTGCCAGTAGTTCCCGGACAGGGAATAAATATGGCTACACCTTC. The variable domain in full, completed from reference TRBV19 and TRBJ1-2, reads DGGITQSPKYLFRKEGQNVTLSCEQNLNHDAMYWYRQDPGQGLRLIYYSQIVNDFQKGDIAEGYSVSREKKESFPLTVTSAQKNPTAFYLCASSSRTGNKYGYTFGSGTRLTVV.